This entry concerns a single T cell receptor beta chain. No antigen is known for it. The V gene's germline CDR1 is LGHNA and CDR2 YSLEER. The CDR3 runs 14 residues. V lost 3 bases, J lost 3 bases, and 12 bases lay in between. This record comes from a study of T cell responses to AZD1222 COVID-19 vaccine. Clones were sequenced by immunoSEQ multiplex PCR, and TCRdb holds only the in-frame ones, with some missing. Among 73,000 or so clones listed, approximately 85% were seen once. Whole-study results and caveats: Along spike, vaccine-associated CD4 TCRs were found throughout, with dominance at 160-218 and 743-854. A rise in Spike-specific TCR breadth and depth followed two AZD1222 doses. Females made up more of the donors, who were largely white British, and clonal diversity may have come out too low. The repertoires were collected only after the peak T cell response.

The origin of this receptor is an adult in good health. The sample consisted of peripheral blood, taken on day 0 of AZD1222 vaccination. J is TRBJ2-7 and V is TRBV4-3; TRBD1 might be the D (6 bases). CDR3 in amino acids: CASSQGHPFYEQYF. CDR3 DNA: TGCGCCAGCAGCCAGGGACACCCTTTCTACGAGCAGTACTTC.